The T cell receptor (beta chain) under discussion was sequenced for a study of cytomegalovirus exposure and HLA in healthy donors. General study results and limits: TCR beta sequences reportedly predicted most subjects' HLA-A and HLA-B alleles accurately. Diagnosis of cytomegalovirus status made by the classifier reportedly showed high specificity and sensitivity.

The CDR3 is made up of 13 amino acids. CDR1 SGHVS and CDR2 FQNEAQ come from the germline V gene. Deletions cut 3 bases from V and 0 bases from J, with 6 bases between. 13 Jbeta primers and 60 Vbeta primers were used for the PCR. The data were produced by immunoSEQ multiplex PCR, yet TCRdb's version contains in-frame clones alone and is incomplete. Here the sample spans 100,000 to 150,000 clones, just over 75% being singletons. On this clone: What it binds is not known.

Sample: PBMCs. V usage is TRBV7-8 and J usage is TRBJ2-7; no clear D gene. This clonotype was sampled from a woman aged 45 to 65 in good health and CMV-seronegative. The CDR3 reads CASSFESSYEQYF. The CDR3 DNA reads as TGTGCCAGCAGCTTCGAGAGCTCCTACGAGCAGTACTTC.